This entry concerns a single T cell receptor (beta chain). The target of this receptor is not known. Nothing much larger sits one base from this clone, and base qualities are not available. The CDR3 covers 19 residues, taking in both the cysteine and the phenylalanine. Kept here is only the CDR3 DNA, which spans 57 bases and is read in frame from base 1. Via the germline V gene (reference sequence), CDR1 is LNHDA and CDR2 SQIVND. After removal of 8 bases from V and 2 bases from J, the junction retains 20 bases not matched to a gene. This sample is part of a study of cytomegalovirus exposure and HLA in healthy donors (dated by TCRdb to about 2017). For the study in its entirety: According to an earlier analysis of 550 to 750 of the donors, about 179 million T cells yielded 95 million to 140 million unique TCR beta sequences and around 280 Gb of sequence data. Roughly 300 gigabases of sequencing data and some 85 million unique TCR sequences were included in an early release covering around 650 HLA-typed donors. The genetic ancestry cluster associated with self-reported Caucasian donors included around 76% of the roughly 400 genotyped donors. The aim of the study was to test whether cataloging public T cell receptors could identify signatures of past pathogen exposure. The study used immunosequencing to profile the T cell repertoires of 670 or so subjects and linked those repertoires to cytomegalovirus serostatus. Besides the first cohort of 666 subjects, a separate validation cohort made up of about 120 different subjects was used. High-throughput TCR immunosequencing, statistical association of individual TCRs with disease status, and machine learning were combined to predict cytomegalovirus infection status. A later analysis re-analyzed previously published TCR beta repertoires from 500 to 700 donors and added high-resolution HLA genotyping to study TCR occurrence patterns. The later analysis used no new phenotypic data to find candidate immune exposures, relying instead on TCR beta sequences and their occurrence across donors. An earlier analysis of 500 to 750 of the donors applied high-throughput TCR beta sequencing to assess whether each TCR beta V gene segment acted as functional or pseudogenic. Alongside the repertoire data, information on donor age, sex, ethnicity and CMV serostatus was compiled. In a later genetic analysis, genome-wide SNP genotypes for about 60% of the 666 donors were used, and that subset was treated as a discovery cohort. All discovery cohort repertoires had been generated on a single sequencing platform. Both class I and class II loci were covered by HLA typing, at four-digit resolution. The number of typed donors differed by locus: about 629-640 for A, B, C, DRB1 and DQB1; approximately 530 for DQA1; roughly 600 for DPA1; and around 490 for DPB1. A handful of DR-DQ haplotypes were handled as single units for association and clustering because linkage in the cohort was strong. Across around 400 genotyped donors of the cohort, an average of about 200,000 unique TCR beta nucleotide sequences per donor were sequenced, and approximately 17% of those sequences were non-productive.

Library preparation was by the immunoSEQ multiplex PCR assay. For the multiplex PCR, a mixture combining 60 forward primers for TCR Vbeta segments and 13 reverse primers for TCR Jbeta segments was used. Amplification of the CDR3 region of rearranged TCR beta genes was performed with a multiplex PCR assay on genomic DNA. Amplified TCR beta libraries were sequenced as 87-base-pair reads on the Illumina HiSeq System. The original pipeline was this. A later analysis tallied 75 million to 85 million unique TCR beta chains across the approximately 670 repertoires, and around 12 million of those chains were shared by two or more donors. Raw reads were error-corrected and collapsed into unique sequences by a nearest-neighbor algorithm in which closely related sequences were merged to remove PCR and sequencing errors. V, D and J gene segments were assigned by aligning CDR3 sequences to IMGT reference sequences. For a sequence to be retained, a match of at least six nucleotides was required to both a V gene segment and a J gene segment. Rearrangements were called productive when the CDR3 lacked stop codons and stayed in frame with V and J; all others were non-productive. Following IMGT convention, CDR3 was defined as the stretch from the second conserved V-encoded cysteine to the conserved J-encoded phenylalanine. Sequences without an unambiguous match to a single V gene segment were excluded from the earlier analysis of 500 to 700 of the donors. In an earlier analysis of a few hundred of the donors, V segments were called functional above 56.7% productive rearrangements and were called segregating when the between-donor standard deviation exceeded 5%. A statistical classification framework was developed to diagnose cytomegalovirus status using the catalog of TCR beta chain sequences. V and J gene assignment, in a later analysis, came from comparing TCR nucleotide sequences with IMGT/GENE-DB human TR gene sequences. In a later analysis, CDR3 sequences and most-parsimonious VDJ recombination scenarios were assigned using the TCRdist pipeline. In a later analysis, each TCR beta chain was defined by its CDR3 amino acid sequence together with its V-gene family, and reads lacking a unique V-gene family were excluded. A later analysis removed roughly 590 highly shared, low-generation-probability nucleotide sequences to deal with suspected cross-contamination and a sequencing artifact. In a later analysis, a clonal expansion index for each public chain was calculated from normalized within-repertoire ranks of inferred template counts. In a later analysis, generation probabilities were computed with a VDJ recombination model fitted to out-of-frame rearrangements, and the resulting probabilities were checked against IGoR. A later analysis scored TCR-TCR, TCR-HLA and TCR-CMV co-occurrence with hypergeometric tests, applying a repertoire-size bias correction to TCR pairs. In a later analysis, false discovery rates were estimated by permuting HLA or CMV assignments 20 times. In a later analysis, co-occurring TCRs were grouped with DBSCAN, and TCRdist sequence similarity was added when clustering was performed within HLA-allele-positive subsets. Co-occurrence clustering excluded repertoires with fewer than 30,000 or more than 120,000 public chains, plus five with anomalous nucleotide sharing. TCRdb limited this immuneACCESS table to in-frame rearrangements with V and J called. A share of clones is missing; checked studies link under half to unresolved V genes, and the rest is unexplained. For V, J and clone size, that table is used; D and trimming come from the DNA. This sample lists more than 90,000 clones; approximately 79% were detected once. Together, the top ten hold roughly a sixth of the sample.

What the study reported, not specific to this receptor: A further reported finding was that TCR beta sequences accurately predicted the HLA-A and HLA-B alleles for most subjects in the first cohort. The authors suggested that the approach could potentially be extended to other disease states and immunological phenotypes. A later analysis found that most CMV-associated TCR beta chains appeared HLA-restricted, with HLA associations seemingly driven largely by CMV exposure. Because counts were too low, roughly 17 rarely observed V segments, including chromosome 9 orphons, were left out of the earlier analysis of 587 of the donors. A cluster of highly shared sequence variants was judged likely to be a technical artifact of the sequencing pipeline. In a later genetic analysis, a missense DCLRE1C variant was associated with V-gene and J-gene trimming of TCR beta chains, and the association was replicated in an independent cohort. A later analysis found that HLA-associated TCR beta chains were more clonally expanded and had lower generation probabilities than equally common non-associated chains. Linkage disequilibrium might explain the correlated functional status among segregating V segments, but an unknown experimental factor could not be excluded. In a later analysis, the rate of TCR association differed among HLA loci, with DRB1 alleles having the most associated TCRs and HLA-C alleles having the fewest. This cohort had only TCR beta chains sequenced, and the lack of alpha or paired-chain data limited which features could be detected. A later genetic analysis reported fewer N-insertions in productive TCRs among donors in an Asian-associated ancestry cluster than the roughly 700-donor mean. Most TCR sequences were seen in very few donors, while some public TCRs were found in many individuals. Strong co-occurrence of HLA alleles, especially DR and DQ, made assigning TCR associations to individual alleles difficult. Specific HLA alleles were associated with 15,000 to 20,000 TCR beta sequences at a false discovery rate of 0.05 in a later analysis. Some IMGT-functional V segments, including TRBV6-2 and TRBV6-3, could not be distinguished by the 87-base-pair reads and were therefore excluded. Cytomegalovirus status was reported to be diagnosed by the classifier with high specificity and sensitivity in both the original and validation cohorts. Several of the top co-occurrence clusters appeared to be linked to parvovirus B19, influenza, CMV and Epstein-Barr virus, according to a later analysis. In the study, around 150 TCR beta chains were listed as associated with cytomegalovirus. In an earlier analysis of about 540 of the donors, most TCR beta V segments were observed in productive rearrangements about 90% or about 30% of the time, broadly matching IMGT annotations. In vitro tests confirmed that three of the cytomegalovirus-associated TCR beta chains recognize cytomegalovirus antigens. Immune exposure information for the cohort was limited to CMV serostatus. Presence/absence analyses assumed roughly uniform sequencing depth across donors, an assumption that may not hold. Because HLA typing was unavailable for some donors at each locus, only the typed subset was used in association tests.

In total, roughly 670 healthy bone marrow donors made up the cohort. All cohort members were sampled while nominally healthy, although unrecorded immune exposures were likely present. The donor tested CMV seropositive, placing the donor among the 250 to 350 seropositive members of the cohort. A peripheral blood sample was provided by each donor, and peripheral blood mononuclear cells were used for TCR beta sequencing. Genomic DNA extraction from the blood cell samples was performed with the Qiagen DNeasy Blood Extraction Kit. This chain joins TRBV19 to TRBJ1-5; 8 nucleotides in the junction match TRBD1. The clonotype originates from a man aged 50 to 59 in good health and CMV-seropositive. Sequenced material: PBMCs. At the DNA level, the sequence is TGTGCCAGTTCCTATTCCGGGACAGGACCTTGGGACGGCAATCAGCCCCAGCATTTT. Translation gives CASSYSGTGPWDGNQPQHF.